The entry that follows covers one T cell receptor beta chain sequence. This specimen belongs to a study of OX40 agonist ivuxolimab in advanced cancers. Study-wide background: Across the patients, intravenous ivuxolimab was delivered every 2 weeks at 0.01 to 10 mg/kg.

Blood samples were obtained at baseline, cycle 4 day 1, and cycle 7 day 1. Assay used: immunoSEQ multiplex PCR; TCRdb lists only in-frame clones, some missing. The table includes about 40,000 clones, 82% detected once. The source material was CD4+ or CD8+ T cells sorted from blood, sampled in a trial of the OX40 agonist ivuxolimab. This receptor was taken from an adult with an advanced solid tumor such as melanoma, head and neck, liver or kidney cancer.

The CDR3, as DNA: TGTGCCAGCTCAAGCGGACAATCCACTGAAGCTTTCTTT. The encoded protein is CASSSGQSTEAFF. This chain links TRBV18 with TRBJ1-1; D is perhaps TRBD1 (5 bases). V dropped 5 bases and J dropped 4 bases, with 11 bases sitting between them. Germline CDR1 is KGHSH and CDR2 is LQKENI. The CDR3 runs 13 residues.